Listed below are T cell receptor beta chains from one sample, sequenced in a study of identifying expanded T cells in peripheral blood. Data came from immunoSEQ multiplex PCR; TCRdb stores just in-frame clones and leaves some out. The repertoire holds about 85,000 clones, with roughly 90% as singletons. The sequencing input was blood. The origin of the receptors is a person aged 18 to 69 in good health. The CDR3 runs from the conserved cysteine through the conserved F or W. A D gene is named only where the DNA matches it firmly. Clone size, where shown, is once, few, many, or a class for clones that have expanded.

J gene,clone size,V gene,D gene,CDR3 DNA,CDR3 protein
TRBJ2-1,NA,TRBV4-3,NA,TGCGCCAGCAGCCAAGATTGGGGAGGCGCGAACTCCTACAATGAGCAGTTCTTC,CASSQDWGGANSYNEQFF
TRBJ2-1,NA,TRBV11-1,NA,TGTGCCAGCAGCCGTCCCCCAGGGGAATCCTACAATGAGCAGTTCTTC,CASSRPPGESYNEQFF
TRBJ1-1,NA,TRBV30,NA,TGTGCCTGGAGTGTAAAGTTCAAAGCTTTCTTT,CAWSVKFKAFF
TRBJ1-1,NA,TRBV7-3,NA,TGTGCCAGCAGCTTAATGGGGGGAACGAACACTGAAGCTTTCTTT,CASSLMGGTNTEAFF
TRBJ2-7,NA,TRBV6-5,TRBD2,TGTGCCAGCAGTTACGGGACTAGCGGGACCTACGAGCAGTACTTC,CASSYGTSGTYEQYF
TRBJ2-3,once,TRBV5-4,TRBD2,TGTGCCAGCAGTGTAGCGGGGGGGCAGTTGGATACGCAGTATTTT,CASSVAGGQLDTQYF
TRBJ2-7,NA,TRBV11-2,NA,TGTGCCAGCAGCTTAGGGGGCGTTGGCCCGGGGAGTACCACCTACGAGCAGTACTTC,CASSLGGVGPGSTTYEQYF
TRBJ1-2,NA,TRBV18,NA,TGTGCCAGCTCACCATCAGGGAGTGGGGCTAACTATGGCTACACCTTC,CASSPSGSGANYGYTF
TRBJ1-2,NA,TRBV18,TRBD1,TGTGCCAGCTCGCACTCCGTCGGGACAGGGGCGAACCTCTATGGCTACACCTTC,CASSHSVGTGANLYGYTF
TRBJ2-7,NA,TRBV7-8,TRBD2,TGTGCCAGCAGCCCGGGGGGTCCGGGGTTTAGCAACGAGCAGTACTTC,CASSPGGPGFSNEQYF
TRBJ2-7,NA,TRBV7-2,NA,TGTGCCAGCAGCCCCGAACGTCCTCAGCAGTACTTC,CASSPERPQQYF
TRBJ2-5,NA,TRBV6-1,NA,TGTGCCAGCACCCGGGGCCTTGACCAAGAGACCCAGTACTTC,CASTRGLDQETQYF
TRBJ2-1,NA,TRBV9,TRBD2,TGTGCCAGCAGCGCGACTAGCGGGGCCCATGAGCAGTTCTTC,CASSATSGAHEQFF
TRBJ2-5,once,TRBV27,TRBD2,TGTGCCAGCAGTTCCTGGACTAGCGGGGGGGGCCATCTATCTCAAGAGACCCAGTACTTC,CASSSWTSGGGHLSQETQYF
TRBJ1-2,NA,TRBV6-5,NA,TGTGCCAGCAGTCGGGCCTTAGGGGATGGCTACACCTTC,CASSRALGDGYTF
TRBJ2-3,NA,TRBV29-1,NA,TGCAGCCATGGAGTCGAGGGCCGAGGGAGGACGCAGTATTTT,CSHGVEGRGRTQYF
TRBJ2-5,NA,TRBV28,NA,TGTGCCAGCAGTTTAGGCGGGCAAGAGACCCAGTACTTC,CASSLGGQETQYF
TRBJ2-7,NA,TRBV7-2,NA,TGTGCCAGCAGGTCCGGGACCGATTACGAGCAGTACTTC,CASRSGTDYEQYF
TRBJ2-7,once,TRBV5-8,TRBD1,TGTGCCAGCCGTCGAGGGGGCGACGAGCAGTACTTC,CASRRGGDEQYF
TRBJ2-7,NA,TRBV6-1,NA,TGTGCCAGCACCCCCGGCGGATCCTACGAGCAGTACTTC,CASTPGGSYEQYF
TRBJ1-4,NA,TRBV2,NA,TGTGCCAGCAGGAATCCAACTAATGAAAAACTGTTTTTT,CASRNPTNEKLFF
TRBJ2-7,NA,TRBV6-5,NA,TGTGCCAGCAGTCTAGGCGGGAACAGGGACGAGCAGTACTTC,CASSLGGNRDEQYF
TRBJ1-3,NA,TRBV7-9,NA,TGTGCCAGCAGCTTAGGATCGGGGGGAACTGGAAACACCATATATTTT,CASSLGSGGTGNTIYF
TRBJ2-1,NA,TRBV7-2,TRBD2,TGTGCCAGCAGCCCTGCGCTAGCGGGAGACGACTACAATGAGCAGTTCTTC,CASSPALAGDDYNEQFF
TRBJ2-3,NA,TRBV9,NA,TGTGCCAGCAGCCCCCGGGCTGATACAGATACGCAGTATTTT,CASSPRADTDTQYF
TRBJ2-2,NA,TRBV25-1,NA,TGTGCCAGCAGTGAATCTCCCGGGGAGCTGTTTTTT,CASSESPGELFF
TRBJ2-2,NA,TRBV9,NA,TGTGCCAGCAGCGTAGGGCACACCGGGGAGCTGTTTTTT,CASSVGHTGELFF
TRBJ1-2,NA,TRBV6-5,TRBD1,TGTGCCAGCAGTCGCCGACAGGGGGCTCGTGGCTACACCTTC,CASSRRQGARGYTF
TRBJ2-1,NA,TRBV30,NA,TGTGCCTGGGGGGGCACCTACAATGAGCAGTTCTTC,CAWGGTYNEQFF
TRBJ2-5,NA,TRBV30,NA,TGTGCCTGGAGAAGAGGTATCCAAGAGACCCAGTACTTC,CAWRRGIQETQYF
TRBJ1-2,NA,TRBV4-3,NA,TGCGCCAGCAGCCCCACGTCCGCCTATGGCTACACCTTC,CASSPTSAYGYTF
TRBJ2-1,NA,TRBV6-8,NA,TGTGCCAGCAGTGACAATGAGCAGTTCTTC,CASSDNEQFF
TRBJ2-5,NA,TRBV5-6,NA,TGTGCCAGCAGCTTAGGTGGGGGAACGCAGACCCAGTACTTC,CASSLGGGTQTQYF
TRBJ2-2,NA,TRBV21-1,NA,TGTGCCAGCAGCATACCGGGACTAGAGTTTACCGGGGAGCTGTTTTTT,CASSIPGLEFTGELFF
TRBJ2-2,NA,TRBV19,NA,TGTGCCAGTAAGAGGTCCTCCACCGGGGAGCTGTTTTTT,CASKRSSTGELFF
TRBJ2-7,NA,TRBV20-1,NA,TGCAGTGCTACCCGGGATTACGAGCAGTACTTC,CSATRDYEQYF
TRBJ1-1,NA,TRBV15,NA,TGTGCCACCGCAGGGACTCCTCATCCGAACACTGAAGCTTTCTTT,CATAGTPHPNTEAFF
TRBJ1-5,NA,TRBV6-5,TRBD1,TGTGCCAGCGGCGACAGGGCCCGTCAGCCCCAGCATTTT,CASGDRARQPQHF
TRBJ2-1,NA,TRBV27,NA,TGTGCCAGCAGTTTGGGCAGGGTGAATGAGCAGTTCTTC,CASSLGRVNEQFF
TRBJ1-1,NA,TRBV18,NA,TGTGCCAGCTCACCATGGGCCGGGGAGAACACTGAAGCTTTCTTT,CASSPWAGENTEAFF
TRBJ2-1,NA,TRBV7-2,TRBD2,TGTGCCAGCAGCTCCACGGGACTAGCGGTCAATGAGCAGTTCTTC,CASSSTGLAVNEQFF
TRBJ1-1,NA,TRBV6-5,TRBD1,TGTGCCAGCAGTCCCCTACGGGACAGGGTGGCAGCTTTCTTT,CASSPLRDRVAAFF
TRBJ2-4,NA,TRBV5-6,TRBD1,TGTGCCAGCAGCGGGACAGAAAACATTCAGTACTTC,CASSGTENIQYF
TRBJ1-4,once,TRBV7-9,NA,TGTGCCAGCAGCACACCCCGGGACCTTAATGAAAAACTGTTTTTT,CASSTPRDLNEKLFF